The rows below give T cell receptor beta chains drawn from one sample of a study of T cell responses to AZD1222 COVID-19 vaccine. The protocol was immunoSEQ multiplex PCR, while the TCRdb copy is restricted to in-frame clones and leaves out a portion. This repertoire shows 50,000 or so clones, 89% found once; its top ten account for roughly 5%. The sequencing here drew on peripheral blood, taken 28 days after the second AZD1222 dose. All receptors come from an adult who received the AZD1222 COVID-19 vaccine. CDR3s include the opening cysteine and the closing phenylalanine or tryptophan. The D gene is left open where the match is weak. Only some rows state a clone size, as once, few, many or a class for expanded clones.

clone_size: NA; d_call: TRBD2; j_call: TRBJ2-6; v_call: TRBV18; cdr3_aa: CASSPREGRSGANVLTF; cdr3_nt: TGTGCCAGCTCACCACGGGAGGGGCGCTCTGGGGCCAACGTCCTGACTTTC
clone_size: NA; d_call: NA; j_call: TRBJ1-2; v_call: TRBV19; cdr3_aa: CASTPSGQKGYGYTF; cdr3_nt: TGTGCCAGTACCCCAAGTGGACAGAAGGGCTATGGCTACACCTTC
clone_size: NA; d_call: NA; j_call: TRBJ2-4; v_call: TRBV14; cdr3_aa: CASSQGWGNIQYF; cdr3_nt: TGTGCCAGCAGCCAAGGGTGGGGAAACATTCAGTACTTC
clone_size: NA; d_call: NA; j_call: TRBJ2-7; v_call: TRBV7-8; cdr3_aa: CASSLSGAHEQYF; cdr3_nt: TGTGCCAGCAGCCTCTCGGGGGCACACGAGCAGTACTTC
clone_size: NA; d_call: TRBD2; j_call: TRBJ2-3; v_call: TRBV9; cdr3_aa: CASSGTSGGWRDTQYF; cdr3_nt: TGTGCCAGCAGCGGGACTAGCGGGGGCTGGCGGGATACGCAGTATTTT
clone_size: NA; d_call: NA; j_call: TRBJ1-1; v_call: TRBV19; cdr3_aa: CASSMRFMNTEAFF; cdr3_nt: TGTGCCAGTAGTATGCGGTTCATGAACACTGAAGCTTTCTTT
clone_size: NA; d_call: NA; j_call: TRBJ2-5; v_call: TRBV19; cdr3_aa: CASSTGGHVQETQYF; cdr3_nt: TGTGCCAGTAGTACGGGCGGGCACGTTCAAGAGACCCAGTACTTC
clone_size: NA; d_call: TRBD1; j_call: TRBJ2-7; v_call: TRBV28; cdr3_aa: CASSAPGTATYEQYF; cdr3_nt: TGTGCCAGCAGTGCCCCCGGGACAGCAACCTACGAGCAGTACTTC
clone_size: NA; d_call: NA; j_call: TRBJ2-1; v_call: TRBV5-4; cdr3_aa: CASSLAGVRNEQFF; cdr3_nt: TGTGCCAGCAGCTTGGCGGGGGTGCGGAATGAGCAGTTCTTC
clone_size: NA; d_call: NA; j_call: TRBJ1-4; v_call: TRBV19; cdr3_aa: CATEGGGTNEKLFF; cdr3_nt: TGTGCCACTGAAGGAGGAGGGACTAATGAAAAACTGTTTTTT
clone_size: NA; d_call: TRBD1; j_call: TRBJ1-2; v_call: TRBV19; cdr3_aa: CASSTGGQWYGYTF; cdr3_nt: TGTGCCAGTAGTACAGGGGGACAGTGGTATGGCTACACCTTC
clone_size: NA; d_call: TRBD1; j_call: TRBJ1-1; v_call: TRBV7-9; cdr3_aa: CASSGAPGQLGLSNTEAFF; cdr3_nt: TGTGCCAGCAGCGGTGCTCCGGGACAGCTCGGTTTGTCGAACACTGAAGCTTTCTTT
clone_size: NA; d_call: NA; j_call: TRBJ1-1; v_call: TRBV6-5; cdr3_aa: CASRMTAPLNTEAFF; cdr3_nt: TGTGCCAGCAGGATGACAGCTCCCTTGAACACTGAAGCTTTCTTT
clone_size: NA; d_call: TRBD2; j_call: TRBJ2-7; v_call: TRBV5-5; cdr3_aa: CASSPRASGSSEQYF; cdr3_nt: TGTGCCAGCAGCCCGAGGGCTAGCGGGAGCTCCGAGCAGTACTTC
clone_size: NA; d_call: TRBD2; j_call: TRBJ2-3; v_call: TRBV7-8; cdr3_aa: CASSSLAASTDTQYF; cdr3_nt: TGTGCCAGCAGCTCACTAGCGGCGAGCACAGATACGCAGTATTTT
clone_size: NA; d_call: TRBD2; j_call: TRBJ2-7; v_call: TRBV5-1; cdr3_aa: CASSLEAGRGREQYF; cdr3_nt: TGCGCCAGCAGCTTGGAGGCAGGGAGGGGACGGGAGCAGTACTTC
clone_size: once; d_call: NA; j_call: TRBJ2-1; v_call: TRBV6-2/TRBV6-3; cdr3_aa: CASSDSPSDEQFF; cdr3_nt: TGTGCCAGCAGCGACAGCCCCTCGGATGAGCAGTTCTTC
clone_size: NA; d_call: TRBD2; j_call: TRBJ2-3; v_call: TRBV2; cdr3_aa: CASRFALAGLGADTQYF; cdr3_nt: TGTGCCAGCAGGTTTGCCCTAGCGGGGCTGGGGGCAGATACGCAGTATTTT
clone_size: few; d_call: TRBD2; j_call: TRBJ2-1; v_call: TRBV5-1; cdr3_aa: CASRMGGEDHNEQFF; cdr3_nt: TGCGCCAGCAGGATGGGGGGGGAGGACCACAATGAGCAGTTCTTC
clone_size: NA; d_call: NA; j_call: TRBJ1-2; v_call: TRBV28; cdr3_aa: CASSFQGTEGGYTF; cdr3_nt: TGTGCCAGCAGTTTCCAAGGCACAGAGGGTGGCTACACCTTC
clone_size: NA; d_call: NA; j_call: TRBJ1-4; v_call: TRBV27; cdr3_aa: CASSLSGGLQTNEKLFF; cdr3_nt: TGTGCCAGCAGTTTATCCGGGGGATTGCAAACTAATGAAAAACTGTTTTTT
clone_size: NA; d_call: TRBD1; j_call: TRBJ1-1; v_call: TRBV6-5; cdr3_aa: CASNRGGPGAEAFF; cdr3_nt: TGTGCCAGCAACCGAGGGGGCCCAGGGGCTGAAGCTTTCTTT
clone_size: NA; d_call: TRBD1; j_call: TRBJ2-7; v_call: TRBV19; cdr3_aa: CASSPGQAHDEQYF; cdr3_nt: TGTGCCAGTAGTCCGGGACAGGCCCACGACGAGCAGTACTTC
clone_size: NA; d_call: NA; j_call: TRBJ2-5; v_call: TRBV19; cdr3_aa: CASSIARWSEETQYF; cdr3_nt: TGTGCCAGTAGTATTGCCAGGTGGAGTGAAGAGACCCAGTACTTC
clone_size: NA; d_call: NA; j_call: TRBJ1-3; v_call: TRBV7-9; cdr3_aa: CASSRGPDLSGNTIFF; cdr3_nt: TGTGCCAGCAGCCGAGGACCCGACCTCTCTGGAAACACCATATTTTTT
clone_size: NA; d_call: NA; j_call: TRBJ2-7; v_call: TRBV7-8; cdr3_aa: CASSQSGRAYEQYF; cdr3_nt: TGTGCCAGCAGCCAGTCGGGGCGGGCCTACGAGCAGTACTTC
clone_size: NA; d_call: NA; j_call: TRBJ1-5; v_call: TRBV28; cdr3_aa: CASSLTGDQPQHF; cdr3_nt: TGTGCCAGCAGTTTAACGGGGGATCAGCCCCAGCATTTT
clone_size: NA; d_call: TRBD1; j_call: TRBJ2-1; v_call: TRBV19; cdr3_aa: CASSKDRGRNNEQFF; cdr3_nt: TGTGCCAGTAGTAAAGACAGGGGGCGCAACAATGAGCAGTTCTTC
clone_size: once; d_call: TRBD1; j_call: TRBJ1-2; v_call: TRBV19; cdr3_aa: CASSNRGYGYTF; cdr3_nt: TGTGCCAGTAGCAACAGGGGTTATGGCTACACCTTC
clone_size: NA; d_call: NA; j_call: TRBJ2-7; v_call: TRBV28; cdr3_aa: CASSPPQGPYEQYF; cdr3_nt: TGTGCCAGCAGTCCTCCTCAGGGACCCTACGAGCAGTACTTC
clone_size: NA; d_call: NA; j_call: TRBJ1-3; v_call: TRBV7-9; cdr3_aa: CASSRGGNTIYF; cdr3_nt: TGTGCCAGCAGTCGTGGGGGAAACACCATATATTTT
clone_size: NA; d_call: TRBD2; j_call: TRBJ2-3; v_call: TRBV3-1/TRBV3-2; cdr3_aa: CASSQRGLAGLTDTQYF; cdr3_nt: TGTGCCAGCAGCCAACGCGGACTAGCGGGGTTAACAGATACGCAGTATTTT
clone_size: NA; d_call: TRBD1; j_call: TRBJ1-2; v_call: TRBV19; cdr3_aa: CASRTYRDSYGYTF; cdr3_nt: TGTGCCAGTAGAACATACCGGGACAGCTATGGCTACACCTTC
clone_size: NA; d_call: NA; j_call: TRBJ2-1; v_call: TRBV5-1; cdr3_aa: CASSLGQVGRNEQFF; cdr3_nt: TGCGCCAGCAGCTTGGGGCAGGTGGGGAGGAATGAGCAGTTCTTC
clone_size: NA; d_call: NA; j_call: TRBJ2-7; v_call: TRBV7-8; cdr3_aa: CASSIGVRGVHYEQYF; cdr3_nt: TGTGCCAGCAGCATAGGGGTGAGGGGGGTCCACTACGAGCAGTACTTC
clone_size: few; d_call: NA; j_call: TRBJ1-1; v_call: TRBV7-2; cdr3_aa: CASSSSRFPEAFF; cdr3_nt: TGTGCCAGCAGCTCATCTCGGTTCCCTGAAGCTTTCTTT
clone_size: NA; d_call: TRBD1; j_call: TRBJ2-5; v_call: TRBV6-5; cdr3_aa: CANLRTGQETQYF; cdr3_nt: TGTGCGAATCTTAGGACAGGACAAGAGACCCAGTACTTC
clone_size: once; d_call: TRBD1; j_call: TRBJ2-7; v_call: TRBV27; cdr3_aa: CASSFGYGQGAYEQYF; cdr3_nt: TGTGCCAGCAGTTTTGGGTATGGACAGGGGGCCTACGAGCAGTACTTC
clone_size: few; d_call: TRBD1; j_call: TRBJ1-3; v_call: TRBV6-5; cdr3_aa: CASIDRGTGNTIYF; cdr3_nt: TGTGCCAGCATCGACAGGGGGACTGGAAACACCATATATTTT
clone_size: NA; d_call: NA; j_call: TRBJ2-2; v_call: TRBV5-1; cdr3_aa: CASNVPGGTGELFF; cdr3_nt: TGCGCCAGCAATGTTCCCGGCGGCACCGGGGAGCTGTTTTTT
clone_size: NA; d_call: NA; j_call: TRBJ2-2; v_call: TRBV19; cdr3_aa: CASSIQGPGELFF; cdr3_nt: TGTGCCAGTAGTATACAGGGGCCCGGGGAGCTGTTTTTT